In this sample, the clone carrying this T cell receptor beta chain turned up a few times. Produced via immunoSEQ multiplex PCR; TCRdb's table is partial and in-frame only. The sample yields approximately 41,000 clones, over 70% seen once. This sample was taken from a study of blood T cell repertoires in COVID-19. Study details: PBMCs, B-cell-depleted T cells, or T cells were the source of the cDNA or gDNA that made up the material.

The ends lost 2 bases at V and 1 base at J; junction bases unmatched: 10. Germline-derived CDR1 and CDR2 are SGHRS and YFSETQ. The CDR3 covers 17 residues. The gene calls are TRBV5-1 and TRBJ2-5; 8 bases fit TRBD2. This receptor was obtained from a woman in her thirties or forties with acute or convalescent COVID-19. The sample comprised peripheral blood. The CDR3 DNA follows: TGCGCCAGCAGCTTAATGGGAGTGGCGGGGGGCCAAGAGACCCAGTACTTC. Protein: CASSLMGVAGGQETQYF.